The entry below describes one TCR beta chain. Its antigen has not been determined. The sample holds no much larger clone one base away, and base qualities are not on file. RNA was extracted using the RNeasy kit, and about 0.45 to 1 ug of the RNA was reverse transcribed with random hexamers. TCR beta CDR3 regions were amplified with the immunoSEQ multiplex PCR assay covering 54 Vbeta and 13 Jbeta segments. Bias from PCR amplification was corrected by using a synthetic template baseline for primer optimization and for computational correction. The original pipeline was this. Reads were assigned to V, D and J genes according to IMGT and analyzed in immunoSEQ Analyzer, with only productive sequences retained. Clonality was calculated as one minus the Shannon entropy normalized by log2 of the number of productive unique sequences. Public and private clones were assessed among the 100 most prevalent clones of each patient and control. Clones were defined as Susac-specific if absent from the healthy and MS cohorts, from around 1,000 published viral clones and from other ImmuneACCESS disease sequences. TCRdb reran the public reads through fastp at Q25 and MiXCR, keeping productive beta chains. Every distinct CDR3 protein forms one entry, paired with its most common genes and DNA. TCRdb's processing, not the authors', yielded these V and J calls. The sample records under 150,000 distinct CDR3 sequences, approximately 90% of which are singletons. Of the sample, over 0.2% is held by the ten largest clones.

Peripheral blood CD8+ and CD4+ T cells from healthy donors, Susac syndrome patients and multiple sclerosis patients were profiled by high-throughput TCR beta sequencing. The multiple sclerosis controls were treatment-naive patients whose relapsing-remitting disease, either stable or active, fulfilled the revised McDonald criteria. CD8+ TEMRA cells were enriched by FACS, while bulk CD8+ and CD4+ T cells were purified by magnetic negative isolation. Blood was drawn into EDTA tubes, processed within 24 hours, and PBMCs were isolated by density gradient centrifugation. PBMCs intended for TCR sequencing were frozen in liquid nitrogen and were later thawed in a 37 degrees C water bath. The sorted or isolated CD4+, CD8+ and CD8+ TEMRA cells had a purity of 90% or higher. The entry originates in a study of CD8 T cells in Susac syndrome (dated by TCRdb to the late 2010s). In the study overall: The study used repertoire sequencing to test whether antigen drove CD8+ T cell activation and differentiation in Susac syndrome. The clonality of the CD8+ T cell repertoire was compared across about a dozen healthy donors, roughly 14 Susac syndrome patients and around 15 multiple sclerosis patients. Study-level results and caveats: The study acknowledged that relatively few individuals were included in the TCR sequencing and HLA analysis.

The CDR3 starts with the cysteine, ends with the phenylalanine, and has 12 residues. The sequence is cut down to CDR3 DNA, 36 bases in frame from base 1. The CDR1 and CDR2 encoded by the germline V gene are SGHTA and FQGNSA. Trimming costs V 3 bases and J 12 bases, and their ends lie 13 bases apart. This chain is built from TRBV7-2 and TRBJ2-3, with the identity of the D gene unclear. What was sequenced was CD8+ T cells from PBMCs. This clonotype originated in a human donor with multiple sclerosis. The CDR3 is CASSFDGFKQYF. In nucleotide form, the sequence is TGTGCCAGCAGCTTTGACGGATTTAAACAGTATTTT.